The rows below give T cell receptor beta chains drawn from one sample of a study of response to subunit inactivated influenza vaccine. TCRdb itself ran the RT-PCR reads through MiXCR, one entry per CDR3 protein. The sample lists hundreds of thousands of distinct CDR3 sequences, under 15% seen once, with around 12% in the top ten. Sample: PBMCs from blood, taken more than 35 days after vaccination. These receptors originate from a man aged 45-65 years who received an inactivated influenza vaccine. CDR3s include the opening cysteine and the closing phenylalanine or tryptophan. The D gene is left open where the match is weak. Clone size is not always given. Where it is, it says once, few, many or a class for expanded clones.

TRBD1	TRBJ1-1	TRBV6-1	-	CASSPHDRESEAFF	TGTGCCAGCAGTCCCCATGACAGGGAATCTGAAGCTTTCTTT
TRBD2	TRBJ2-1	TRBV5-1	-	CASSPFGGGSYNEQFF	TGCGCCAGCAGCCCGTTTGGGGGGGGCTCCTACAATGAGCAGTTCTTC
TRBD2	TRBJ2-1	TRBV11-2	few	CASSAGTRGGNEQFF	TGTGCCAGCAGTGCCGGGACTAGAGGCGGCAATGAGCAGTTCTTC
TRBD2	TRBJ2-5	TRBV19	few	CASSPGLAASLQETQYF	TGTGCCAGTAGTCCGGGACTAGCCGCGAGCCTCCAAGAGACCCAGTACTTC
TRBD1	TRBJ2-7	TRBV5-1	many	CASSLRTGSYEQYF	TGCGCCAGCAGCTTAAGGACAGGGTCGTACGAGCAGTACTTC
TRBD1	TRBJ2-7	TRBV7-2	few	CASSPDRGQLEQYF	TGTGCCAGCAGCCCGGACAGGGGGCAGTTGGAGCAGTACTTC
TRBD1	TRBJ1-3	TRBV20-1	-	CSARGTGTGNTIYF	TGCAGTGCTAGAGGGACAGGGACTGGAAACACCATATATTTT
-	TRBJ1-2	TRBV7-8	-	CASSHGRELYGYTF	TGTGCCAGCAGCCACGGACGGGAGCTCTATGGCTACACCTTC
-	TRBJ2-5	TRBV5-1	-	CASSTSLGEETQYF	TGCGCCAGCAGCACCTCATTGGGGGAAGAGACCCAGTACTTC
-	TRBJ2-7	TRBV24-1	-	CATITGNFYEQYF	TGTGCCACCATAACAGGGAACTTCTACGAGCAGTACTTC
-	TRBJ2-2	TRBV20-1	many	CSARKVNTGELFF	TGCAGTGCTAGAAAGGTTAACACCGGGGAGCTGTTTTTT
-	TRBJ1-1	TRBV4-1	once	CASSQGVIRGNTEAFF	TGCGCCAGCAGCCAAGGAGTGATTCGGGGGAACACTGAAGCTTTCTTT
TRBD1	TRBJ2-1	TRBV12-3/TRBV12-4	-	CASSLVSRGQGQFF	TGTGCCAGCAGTTTAGTTTCTCGAGGACAGGGGCAGTTCTTC
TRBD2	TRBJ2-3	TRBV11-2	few	CASSFGLAGTDTQYF	TGTGCCAGCAGCTTTGGACTAGCCGGCACAGATACGCAGTATTTT
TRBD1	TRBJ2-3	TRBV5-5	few	CASSFPDRVLEDTQYF	TGTGCCAGCAGCTTTCCGGACAGGGTTCTAGAGGATACGCAGTATTTT
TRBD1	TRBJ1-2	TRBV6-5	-	CASSYSWTGVDGYTF	TGTGCCAGCAGTTACTCCTGGACAGGGGTTGATGGCTACACCTTC
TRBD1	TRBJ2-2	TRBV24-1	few	CATSDPRTGNTGELFF	TGTGCCACCAGTGATCCTCGGACAGGCAACACCGGGGAGCTGTTTTTT
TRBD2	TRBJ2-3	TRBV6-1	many	CASKGLAGPDTQYF	TGTGCCAGCAAGGGACTAGCGGGGCCAGATACGCAGTATTTT